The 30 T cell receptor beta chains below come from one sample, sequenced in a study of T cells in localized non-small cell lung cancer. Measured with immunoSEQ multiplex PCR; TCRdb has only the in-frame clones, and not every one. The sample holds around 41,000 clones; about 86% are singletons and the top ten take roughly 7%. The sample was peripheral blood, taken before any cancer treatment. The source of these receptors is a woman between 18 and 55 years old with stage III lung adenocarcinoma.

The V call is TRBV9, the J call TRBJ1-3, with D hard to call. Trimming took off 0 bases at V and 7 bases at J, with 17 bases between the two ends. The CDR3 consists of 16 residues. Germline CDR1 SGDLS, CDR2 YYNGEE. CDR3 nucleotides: TGTGCCAGCAGCGTAGGTGCAGAGCTCTGGAGGAACACCATATATTTT. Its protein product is CASSVGAELWRNTIYF.

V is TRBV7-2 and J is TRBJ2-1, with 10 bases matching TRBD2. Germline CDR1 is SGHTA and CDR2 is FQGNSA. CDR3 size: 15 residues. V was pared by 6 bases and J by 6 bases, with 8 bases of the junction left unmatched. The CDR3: CASSTGTSEPNEQFF. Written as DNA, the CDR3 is TGTGCCAGCAGTACCGGGACTAGCGAGCCCAATGAGCAGTTCTTC.

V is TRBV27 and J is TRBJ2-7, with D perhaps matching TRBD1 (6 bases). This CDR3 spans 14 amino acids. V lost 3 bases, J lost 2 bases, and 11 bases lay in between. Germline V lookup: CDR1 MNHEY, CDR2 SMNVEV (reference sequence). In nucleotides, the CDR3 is TGTGCCAGCAGTTTTACCGGACAGACCTACGAGCAGTACTTC. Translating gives CASSFTGQTYEQYF.

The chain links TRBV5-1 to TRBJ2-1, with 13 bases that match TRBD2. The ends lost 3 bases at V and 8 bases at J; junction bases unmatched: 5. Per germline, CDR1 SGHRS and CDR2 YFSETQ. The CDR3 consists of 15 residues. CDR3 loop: CASSYGTSGKYEQFF. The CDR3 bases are TGCGCCAGCAGCTATGGGACTAGCGGGAAGTATGAGCAGTTCTTC.

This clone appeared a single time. For the CDR3, the DNA is TGTGCCAGTCGGTCACGGGGGCCCCAGGGGGATACGCAGTATTTT. Amino acids: CASRSRGPQGDTQYF. V usage is TRBV19 and J usage is TRBJ2-3; possibly TRBD1 or TRBD2 for D (6 bases each). The CDR3 extends over 15 amino acids. Germline V gene sequence: CDR1 LNHDA, CDR2 SQIVND (reference sequence). Trimming took 8 bases from V and 6 from J, leaving 21 bases between them.

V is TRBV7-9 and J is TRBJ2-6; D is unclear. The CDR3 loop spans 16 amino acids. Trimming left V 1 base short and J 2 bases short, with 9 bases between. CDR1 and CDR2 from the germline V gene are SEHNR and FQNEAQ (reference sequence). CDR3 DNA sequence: TGTGCCAGCAGCTTAGTGGGGTACGCTGGGGCCAACGTCCTGACTTTC. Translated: CASSLVGYAGANVLTF.

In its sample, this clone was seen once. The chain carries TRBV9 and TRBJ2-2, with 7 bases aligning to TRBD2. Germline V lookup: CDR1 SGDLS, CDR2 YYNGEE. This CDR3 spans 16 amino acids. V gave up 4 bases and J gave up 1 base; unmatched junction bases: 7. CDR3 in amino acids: CASSPPSGENTGELFF. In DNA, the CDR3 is TGTGCCAGCAGCCCCCCGAGCGGGGAGAACACCGGGGAGCTGTTTTTT.

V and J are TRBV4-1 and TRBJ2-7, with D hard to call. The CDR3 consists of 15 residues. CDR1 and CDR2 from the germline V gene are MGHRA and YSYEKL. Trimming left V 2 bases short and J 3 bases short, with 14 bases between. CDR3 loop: CASSQTLLSDYEQYF. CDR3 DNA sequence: TGCGCCAGCAGCCAAACACTGTTAAGCGACTACGAGCAGTACTTC.

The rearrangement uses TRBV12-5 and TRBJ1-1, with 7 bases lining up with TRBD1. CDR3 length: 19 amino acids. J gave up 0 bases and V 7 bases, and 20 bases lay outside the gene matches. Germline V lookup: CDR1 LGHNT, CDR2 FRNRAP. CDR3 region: CASAPPSWDSSPLNTEAFF. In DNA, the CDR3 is TGTGCTAGTGCTCCGCCCTCGTGGGACAGCTCTCCTTTGAACACTGAAGCTTTCTTT.

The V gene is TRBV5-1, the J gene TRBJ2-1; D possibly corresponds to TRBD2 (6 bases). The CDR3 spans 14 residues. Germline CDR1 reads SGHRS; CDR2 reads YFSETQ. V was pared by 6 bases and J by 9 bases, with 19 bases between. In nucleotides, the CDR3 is TGCGCCAGCACACCGGGACTTGGGTCAGCTGAGCAGTTCTTC. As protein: CASTPGLGSAEQFF.

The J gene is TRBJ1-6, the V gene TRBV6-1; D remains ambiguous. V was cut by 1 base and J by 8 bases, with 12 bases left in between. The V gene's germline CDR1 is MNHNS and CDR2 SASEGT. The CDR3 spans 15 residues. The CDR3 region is CASSEGRDGYSPLHF. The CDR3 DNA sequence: TGTGCCAGCAGTGAAGGGAGGGATGGTTATTCACCCCTCCACTTT.

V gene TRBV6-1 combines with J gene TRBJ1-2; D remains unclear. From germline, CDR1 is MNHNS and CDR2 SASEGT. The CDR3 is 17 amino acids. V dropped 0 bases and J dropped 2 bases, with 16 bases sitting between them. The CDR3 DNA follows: TGTGCCAGCAGTGAAGCGATGTGGGAACAGCCCAACTATGGCTACACCTTC. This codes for CASSEAMWEQPNYGYTF.

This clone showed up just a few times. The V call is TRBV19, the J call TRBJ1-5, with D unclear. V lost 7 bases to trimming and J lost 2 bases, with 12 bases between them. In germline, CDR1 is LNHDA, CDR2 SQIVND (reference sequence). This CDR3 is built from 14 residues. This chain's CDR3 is CASKRSAGNQPQHF. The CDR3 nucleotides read TGTGCCAGTAAACGATCAGCAGGCAATCAGCCCCAGCATTTT.

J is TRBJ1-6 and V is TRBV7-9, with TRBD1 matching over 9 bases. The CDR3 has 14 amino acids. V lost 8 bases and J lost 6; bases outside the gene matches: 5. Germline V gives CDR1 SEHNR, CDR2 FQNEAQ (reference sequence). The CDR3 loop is CASRGDRVNSPLHF. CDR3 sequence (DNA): TGTGCCAGCCGCGGGGACAGGGTTAATTCACCCCTCCACTTT. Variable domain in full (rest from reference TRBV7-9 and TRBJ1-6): DTGVSQNPRHKITKRGQNVTFRCDPISEHNRLYWYRQTLGQGPEFLTYFQNEAQLEKSRLLSDRFSAERPKGSFSTLEIQRTEQGDSAMYLCASRGDRVNSPLHFGNGTRLTVT.

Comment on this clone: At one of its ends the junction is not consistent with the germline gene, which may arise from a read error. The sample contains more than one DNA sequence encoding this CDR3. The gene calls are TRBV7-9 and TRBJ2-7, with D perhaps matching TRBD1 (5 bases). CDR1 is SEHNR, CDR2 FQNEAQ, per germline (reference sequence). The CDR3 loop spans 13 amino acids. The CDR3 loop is CASSLKQAYEQYF. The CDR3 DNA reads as TGTGCCAGCAGCCTCAAACAGGCCTACGAGCAGTACTTT.

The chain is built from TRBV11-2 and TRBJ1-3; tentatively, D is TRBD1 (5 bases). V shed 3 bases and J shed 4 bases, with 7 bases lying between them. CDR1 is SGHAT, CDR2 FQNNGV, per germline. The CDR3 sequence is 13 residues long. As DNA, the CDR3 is TGTGCCAGCAGCTTGAACAGGGGAAACACCATATATTTT. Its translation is CASSLNRGNTIYF.

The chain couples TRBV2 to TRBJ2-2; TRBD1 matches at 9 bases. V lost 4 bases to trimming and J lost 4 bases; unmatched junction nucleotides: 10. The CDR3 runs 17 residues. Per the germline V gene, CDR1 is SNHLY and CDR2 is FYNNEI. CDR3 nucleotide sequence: TGTGCCAGCAGTGTAGGTGGGACAGGGATTGGCACCGGGGAGCTGTTTTTT. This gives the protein CASSVGGTGIGTGELFF.

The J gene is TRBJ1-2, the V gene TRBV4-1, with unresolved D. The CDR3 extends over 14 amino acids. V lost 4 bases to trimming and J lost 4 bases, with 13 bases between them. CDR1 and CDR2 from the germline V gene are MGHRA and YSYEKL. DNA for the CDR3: TGCGCCAGCAGCCCTACGGCCAGTGGCTATGGCTACACCTTC. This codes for CASSPTASGYGYTF.

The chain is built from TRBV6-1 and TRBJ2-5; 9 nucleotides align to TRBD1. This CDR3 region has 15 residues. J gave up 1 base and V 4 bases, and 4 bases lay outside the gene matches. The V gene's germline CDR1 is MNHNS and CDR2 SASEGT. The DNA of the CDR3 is TGTGCCAGCAGTGGACTACAGGGGGCCCAAGAGACCCAGTACTTC. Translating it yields CASSGLQGAQETQYF.

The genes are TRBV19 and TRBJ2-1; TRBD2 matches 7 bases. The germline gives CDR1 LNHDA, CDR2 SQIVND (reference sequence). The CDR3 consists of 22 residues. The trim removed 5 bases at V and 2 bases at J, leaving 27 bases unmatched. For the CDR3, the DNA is TGTGCCAGTAGTTCGGGTCTTCCTCCCGTCCTTATTGGGAGCGGGACCTACAATGAGCAGTTCTTC. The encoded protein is CASSSGLPPVLIGSGTYNEQFF.

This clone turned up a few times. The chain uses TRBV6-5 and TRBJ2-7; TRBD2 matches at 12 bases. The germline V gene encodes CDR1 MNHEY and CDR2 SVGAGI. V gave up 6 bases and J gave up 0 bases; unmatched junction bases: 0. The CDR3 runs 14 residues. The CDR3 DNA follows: TGTGCCAGCAGACTAGCGGGGGGCTCCTACGAGCAGTACTTC. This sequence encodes CASRLAGGSYEQYF.

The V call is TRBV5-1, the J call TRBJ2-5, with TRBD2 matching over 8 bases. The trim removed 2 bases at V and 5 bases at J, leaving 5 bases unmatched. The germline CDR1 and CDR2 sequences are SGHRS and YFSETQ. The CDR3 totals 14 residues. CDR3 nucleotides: TGCGCCAGCAGCTTAGCGGGGGTTGTGGAGACCCAGTACTTC. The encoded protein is CASSLAGVVETQYF.

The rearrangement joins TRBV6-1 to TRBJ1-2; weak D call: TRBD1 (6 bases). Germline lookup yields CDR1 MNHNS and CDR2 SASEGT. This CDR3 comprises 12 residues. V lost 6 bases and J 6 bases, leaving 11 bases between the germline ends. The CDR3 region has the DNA TGTGCCAGCAGCCAAGGGGGTGATGGCTACACCTTC. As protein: CASSQGGDGYTF.

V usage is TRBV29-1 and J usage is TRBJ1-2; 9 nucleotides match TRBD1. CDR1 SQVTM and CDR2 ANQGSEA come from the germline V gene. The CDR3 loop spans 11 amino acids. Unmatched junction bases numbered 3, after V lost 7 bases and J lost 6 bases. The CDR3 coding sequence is TGCAGCGGGGGGGACAGGGATGGCTACACCTTC. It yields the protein CSGGDRDGYTF.

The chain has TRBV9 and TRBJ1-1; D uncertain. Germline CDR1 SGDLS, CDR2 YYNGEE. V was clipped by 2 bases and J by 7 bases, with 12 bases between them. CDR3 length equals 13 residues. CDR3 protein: CASSVAPVLEAFF. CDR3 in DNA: TGTGCCAGCAGCGTGGCTCCGGTCCTTGAAGCTTTCTTT. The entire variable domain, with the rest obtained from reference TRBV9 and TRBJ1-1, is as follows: DSGVTQTPKHLITATGQRVTLRCSPRSGDLSVYWYQQSLDQGLQFLIQYYNGEERAKGNILERFSAQQFPDLHSELNLSSLELGDSALYFCASSVAPVLEAFFGQGTRLTVV.

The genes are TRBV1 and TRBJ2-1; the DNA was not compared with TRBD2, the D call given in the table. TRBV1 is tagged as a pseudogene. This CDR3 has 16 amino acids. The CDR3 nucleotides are TGCACCAGCAGCCCCCCCCCACAGCGGGGGATGAATGAGCAGTTCTTC. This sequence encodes CTSSPPPQRGMNEQFF.

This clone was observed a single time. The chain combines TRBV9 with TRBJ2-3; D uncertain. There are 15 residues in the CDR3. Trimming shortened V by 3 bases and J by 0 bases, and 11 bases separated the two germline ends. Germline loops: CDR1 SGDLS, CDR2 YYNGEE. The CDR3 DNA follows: TGTGCCAGCAGCGAGTCCTGGGTTAGCACAGATACGCAGTATTTT. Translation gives CASSESWVSTDTQYF.

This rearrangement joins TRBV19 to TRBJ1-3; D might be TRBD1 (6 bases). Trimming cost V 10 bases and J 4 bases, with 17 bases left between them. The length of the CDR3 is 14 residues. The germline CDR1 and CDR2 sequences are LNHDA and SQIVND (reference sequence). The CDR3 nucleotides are TGTGCCACCGGGAGGGGGACGAAAGGAAACACCATATATTTT. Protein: CATGRGTKGNTIYF. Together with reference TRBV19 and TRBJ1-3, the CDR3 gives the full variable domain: DGGITQSPKYLFRKEGQNVTLSCEQNLNHDAMYWYRQDPGQGLRLIYYSQIVNDFQKGDIAEGYSVSREKKESFPLTVTSAQKNPTAFYLCATGRGTKGNTIYFGEGSWLTVV.

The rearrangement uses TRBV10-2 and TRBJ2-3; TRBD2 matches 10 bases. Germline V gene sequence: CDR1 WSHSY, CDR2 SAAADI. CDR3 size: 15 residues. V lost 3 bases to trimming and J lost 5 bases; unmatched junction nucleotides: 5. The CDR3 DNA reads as TGCGCCAGCAGTGACCCCAGCGGGGGGGAAGATACGCAGTATTTT. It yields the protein CASSDPSGGEDTQYF.

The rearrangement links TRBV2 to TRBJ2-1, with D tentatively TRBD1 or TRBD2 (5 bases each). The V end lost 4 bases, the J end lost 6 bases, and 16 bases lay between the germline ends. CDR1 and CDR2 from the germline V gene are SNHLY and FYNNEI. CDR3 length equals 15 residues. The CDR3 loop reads CASSGGRANSNEQFF. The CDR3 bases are TGTGCCAGCAGTGGGGGACGTGCCAACTCCAATGAGCAGTTCTTC.